The rows below give T cell receptor beta chains drawn from one sample of a study of T cells and Merkel cell carcinoma outcomes. TCRdb's copy holds only in-frame clones and misses some; the assay was immunoSEQ multiplex PCR. Seen here are more than 1,500 clones, roughly 92% observed once, and the top ten hold 1.8%. Sequencing was performed on tumor tissue from Merkel cell carcinoma. Receptor source: a human donor with Merkel cell carcinoma. Both conserved end residues are part of each CDR3. Each record gives: J gene, clone size, D gene, V gene, CDR3 DNA, CDR3 protein. A D gene is named only where the DNA matches it firmly. Where a row states a size, it is once, few, many or the class of an expanded clone; other rows omit it.

TRBJ1-2 once - TRBV2 TGTGCCAGCAGTGAAGCGGCCCACGTCCACACCTTC CASSEAAHVHTF
TRBJ2-3 - - TRBV28 TGTGCCAGCAGTCTGCCCGCGGATACGCAGTATTTT CASSLPADTQYF
TRBJ2-7 - - TRBV9 TGTGCCAGCAGCGTGGGGGCTGGGAACTACGAGCAGTACTTC CASSVGAGNYEQYF
TRBJ2-6 - - TRBV30 TGTGCCTGGAGTAAAGAGGGATTGGGGTCTGGGGCCAACGTCCTGACTTTC CAWSKEGLGSGANVLTF
TRBJ1-5 once - TRBV29-1 TGCAGCGCCGATGGAACAGATAAGAATCAGCCCCAGCATTTT CSADGTDKNQPQHF
TRBJ1-6 - TRBD1 TRBV30 TGTGCCTGGAGCAGATGGGACAGTGAATCACCCCTCCACTTT CAWSRWDSESPLHF
TRBJ1-2 - - TRBV15 TGTGCCACCAACGAAAGCAGGGGTTACTATGGCTACACCTTC CATNESRGYYGYTF
TRBJ1-5 - TRBD1 TRBV27 TGTGCCAGCAGCCGAACAACAGGGGTTGGGCAGCCCCAGCATTTT CASSRTTGVGQPQHF
TRBJ2-1 - - TRBV11-3 TGTGCCAGCAGCTTAGGCAGGGGTGATGAGCAGTTCTTC CASSLGRGDEQFF
TRBJ2-7 - - TRBV5-5 TGTGCCAGCAGCTTGCCTACGGGGTACGAGCAGTACTTC CASSLPTGYEQYF
TRBJ1-1 - - TRBV28 TGTGCCAGCAGTGAAAGCTTGAAGGGTAGAACTGAAGCTTTCTTT CASSESLKGRTEAFF
TRBJ2-3 - TRBD1 TRBV4-2 TGTGCCAGCAGCCTGACACAGGGGGCTGGCACAGATACGCAGTATTTT CASSLTQGAGTDTQYF
TRBJ1-1 once TRBD1 TRBV5-1 TGCGCCAGCAGCTTGTTGGGACAGGGGGCAGGAACTGAAGCTTTCTTT CASSLLGQGAGTEAFF
TRBJ2-1 - - TRBV5-1 TGCGCCAGCAGCATTAGGGGTACGGGTGAGCAGTTCTTC CASSIRGTGEQFF
TRBJ1-1 - - TRBV7-2 TGTGCCAGCAGCTTAGCCATGACCGGGGCAGAAGCTTTCTTT CASSLAMTGAEAFF
TRBJ2-5 - - TRBV15 TGTGCCACCAGCAGAGATCGGAGGGGGCGTTCGGAGACCCAGTACTTC CATSRDRRGRSETQYF
TRBJ2-7 - - TRBV30 TGTGTCGCGTCAACTGGGATAGGGTTTTACGAGCAGTACTTC CVASTGIGFYEQYF
TRBJ2-7 - TRBD2 TRBV6-6 TGTGCCAGCAGAAAGAGTGGGGGGGATGGCGAGCAGTACTTC CASRKSGGDGEQYF
TRBJ2-3 - TRBD2 TRBV27 TGTGCCAGCCATGGGGCTAGCGGGAGAGGAGATACGCAGTATTTT CASHGASGRGDTQYF
TRBJ1-4 - - TRBV9 TGTGCCAGCAGCGTAGAGGGGACTAATGAAAAACTGTTTTTT CASSVEGTNEKLFF
TRBJ2-7 - - TRBV10-2 TGCGCCAGCAGTTTAGGACTATTCTCCTACGAGCAGTACTTC CASSLGLFSYEQYF
TRBJ2-3 - - TRBV11-2 TGTGCCAGCAGCCAAACGAACGGAGATACGCAGTATTTT CASSQTNGDTQYF
TRBJ1-2 - - TRBV6-1 TGTGCCAGCAGTGAGGTTGGCTACACCTTC CASSEVGYTF
TRBJ1-6 few - TRBV18 TGTGCCAGCTCACCACCGTCCGACGCACCCCTCCACTTT CASSPPSDAPLHF
TRBJ2-3 once TRBD2 TRBV29-1 TGCAGCGCCCGGACTAGCGGGACTAGCACAGATACGCAGTATTTT CSARTSGTSTDTQYF
TRBJ2-3 - TRBD1 TRBV10-1 TGCGCCAGCAGTGGAGACAGGGGGACAGATACGCAGTATTTT CASSGDRGTDTQYF
TRBJ2-7 - - TRBV30 TGTGCCTGGAGTGTAGGACAGAATGACTACGAGCAGTACTTC CAWSVGQNDYEQYF